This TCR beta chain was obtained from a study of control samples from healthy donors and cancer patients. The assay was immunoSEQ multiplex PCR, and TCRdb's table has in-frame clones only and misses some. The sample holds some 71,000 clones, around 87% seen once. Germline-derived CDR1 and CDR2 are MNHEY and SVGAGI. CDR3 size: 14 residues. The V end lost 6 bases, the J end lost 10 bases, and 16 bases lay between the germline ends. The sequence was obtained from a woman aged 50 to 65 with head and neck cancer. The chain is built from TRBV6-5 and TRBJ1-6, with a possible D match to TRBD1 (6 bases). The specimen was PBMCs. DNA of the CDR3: TGTGCCAGCAGCCCCGGACAGAGAGGATCACCCCTCCACTTT. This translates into CASSPGQRGSPLHF.